Listed below are T cell receptor beta chains from one sample, sequenced in a study of patients and donors after allogeneic stem cell transplantation. TCRdb re-derived calls from the RT-PCR reads in MiXCR, one entry per CDR3 protein. Counted here are some 960,000 distinct CDR3 sequences, around 17% occurring once; the ten biggest clones make up 5.5% to 6.5%. Input material: blood, either unsorted or a sorted T cell fraction (not recorded which). These receptors were collected from a human donor who was either an allogeneic HSCT recipient or a stem cell or donor lymphocyte infusion donor (not recorded which). It is not recorded whose cells these are; they may come from a transplant donor. Both conserved end residues are part of each CDR3. Fields, in order: D gene, V gene, J gene, clone size, CDR3 protein, CDR3 DNA. D genes are given only for firm matches. Expanded clones get a size class; other rows say once, few or many, or leave the size out.

NA,TRBV20-1,TRBJ2-3,few,CSAQRSFTDTQYF,TGCAGTGCACAGAGGTCTTTCACAGATACGCAGTATTTT
NA,TRBV6-5,TRBJ1-2,NA,CASSYEGADNLYGYTF,TGTGCCAGCAGTTACGAAGGGGCAGATAATCTCTATGGCTACACCTTC
NA,TRBV5-6,TRBJ1-4,NA,CASSSTGKSNEKLFF,TGTGCCAGCAGCTCAACAGGGAAATCTAATGAAAAACTGTTTTTT
NA,TRBV6-5,TRBJ1-3,NA,CASGRKGNTIYF,TGTGCCAGCGGAAGGAAGGGAAACACCATATATTTT
TRBD1,TRBV7-9,TRBJ2-3,few,CASSTTFTGGGPDTQYF,TGTGCCAGCAGCACCACCTTTACAGGGGGCGGCCCAGATACGCAGTATTTT
NA,TRBV5-1,TRBJ1-1,many,CASSEGGQGTEAFF,TGCGCCAGCAGCGAAGGGGGGCAAGGCACTGAAGCTTTCTTT
NA,TRBV29-1,TRBJ1-1,NA,CSVDEGGNTEAFF,TGCAGCGTTGACGAGGGGGGGAACACTGAAGCTTTCTTT
NA,TRBV30,TRBJ1-4,NA,CAWSVGVTNEKLFF,TGTGCCTGGAGTGTAGGGGTGACTAATGAAAAACTGTTTTTT
NA,TRBV5-1,TRBJ2-3,NA,CASSLDSSNRPTQYF,TGCGCCAGCAGCTTGGATTCGAGTAACCGTCCTACGCAGTATTTT
TRBD1,TRBV6-2/TRBV6-3,TRBJ1-5,NA,CASSYRTGMVQPQHF,TGTGCCAGCAGTTACAGGACAGGGATGGTTCAGCCCCAGCATTTT
NA,TRBV29-1,TRBJ2-7,few,CSVGADTYEQYF,TGCAGCGTTGGGGCAGATACCTACGAGCAGTACTTC
NA,TRBV9,TRBJ2-4,NA,CASSVDGLVQYF,TGTGCCAGCAGCGTGGACGGGTTAGTTCAGTACTTC
NA,TRBV12-3/TRBV12-4,TRBJ2-7,NA,CASSTTLQGTLIGEQYF,TGTGCCAGCAGCACCACTTTACAGGGGACTCTCATCGGCGAGCAGTACTTC
TRBD2,TRBV12-3/TRBV12-4,TRBJ2-7,few,CASSPQGGAGGFSYEQYF,TGTGCCAGCAGTCCCCAAGGTGGGGCGGGAGGGTTCTCCTACGAGCAGTACTTC
NA,TRBV12-3/TRBV12-4,TRBJ1-2,few,CASSPLRNYGYTF,TGTGCCAGCAGCCCTCTCAGAAACTATGGCTACACCTTC
NA,TRBV29-1,TRBJ2-7,NA,CSVTGRYEQYF,TGCAGCGTAACAGGGCGGTACGAGCAGTACTTC
TRBD1,TRBV20-1,TRBJ1-1,many,CSARQDRGRTEAFF,TGCAGTGCTAGACAGGACAGGGGGCGCACTGAAGCTTTCTTT
NA,TRBV28,TRBJ1-1,few,CASSLVSPAMNTEAFF,TGTGCCAGCAGTTTGGTATCCCCAGCCATGAACACTGAAGCTTTCTTT
TRBD1,TRBV7-3,TRBJ2-2,NA,CASSSTGPNGELFF,TGTGCCAGCAGCTCGACAGGGCCAAACGGGGAGCTGTTTTTT
TRBD2,TRBV5-1,TRBJ2-5,many,CASSLGTSGFQETQYF,TGCGCCAGCAGCTTAGGGACTAGCGGTTTCCAAGAGACCCAGTACTTC
NA,TRBV20-1,TRBJ1-3,few,CSASGPGPSGNTIYF,TGCAGTGCTAGCGGTCCTGGGCCCTCTGGAAACACCATATATTTT
TRBD2,TRBV9,TRBJ2-3,few,CASSFRSGISDTQYF,TGTGCCAGCAGCTTCCGTAGCGGGATAAGTGATACGCAGTATTTT
NA,TRBV3-1,TRBJ2-3,NA,CASRQGNLATDTQYF,TGTGCCAGCAGACAAGGGAACCTGGCCACAGATACGCAGTATTTT
NA,TRBV15,TRBJ1-5,few,CATSRDIKGVDQPQHF,TGTGCCACCAGCAGAGATATTAAGGGGGTCGATCAGCCCCAGCATTTT
TRBD1,TRBV5-1,TRBJ2-7,few,CASSLSSGQGAIEQYF,TGCGCCAGCAGCTTGAGTTCTGGACAGGGGGCGATCGAGCAGTACTTC